Presented here are 17 T cell receptor beta chains from one specimen sequenced in a study of blood T cell repertoires in COVID-19. Assay: immunoSEQ multiplex PCR; the TCRdb copy retains only in-frame clones and omits some. Of nearly 250,000 clones in the sample, about 82% were seen once. Sequencing was performed on peripheral blood. These receptors came from a woman older than 75 with COVID-19, enrolled during active disease.

This chain links TRBV9 with TRBJ2-2; D not certain. The V end was cut by 0 bases, the J end by 6 bases, with 6 bases between. The CDR3 covers 13 residues. Germline CDR1 and CDR2: SGDLS and YYNGEE. Written as DNA, the CDR3 is TGTGCCAGCAGCGTAGACGGTCCCGGGGAGCTGTTTTTT. It encodes CASSVDGPGELFF. Complete variable domain (other parts from reference TRBV9 and TRBJ2-2): DSGVTQTPKHLITATGQRVTLRCSPRSGDLSVYWYQQSLDQGLQFLIQYYNGEERAKGNILERFSAQQFPDLHSELNLSSLELGDSALYFCASSVDGPGELFFGEGSRLTVL.

The chain links TRBV19 to TRBJ1-1; D is possibly TRBD1 (6 bases). Germline loops: CDR1 LNHDA, CDR2 SQIVND (reference sequence). Trimming cost V 7 bases and J 4 bases, with 13 bases left between them. This CDR3 has 13 residues. The CDR3 here is CASISQGSTEAFF. The CDR3 bases are TGTGCCAGTATCTCACAGGGAAGCACTGAAGCTTTCTTT.

This chain connects TRBV5-1 to TRBJ1-1; 7 bases fit TRBD1. There are 15 residues in the CDR3. The germline V gene has CDR1 SGHRS and CDR2 YFSETQ. Trimming cost V 0 bases and J 5 bases; bases outside gene matches: 7. As DNA, the CDR3 is TGCGCCAGCAGCTTGGATTTGAACAGGGGAACTGAAGCTTTCTTT. Translation gives CASSLDLNRGTEAFF.

The gene calls are TRBV7-2 and TRBJ1-5; possibly TRBD1 for D (5 bases). Between the trimmed V and J ends, which lost 1 base and 6 bases, there was a span of 10 bases. Germline loops: CDR1 SGHTA, CDR2 FQGNSA. The length of the CDR3 is 14 residues. CDR3 DNA: TGTGCCAGCAGCTTAGAAGGGAGGGGTCAGCCCCAGCATTTT. It is translated as CASSLEGRGQPQHF.

This sequence joins TRBV11-2 and TRBJ2-7, with D possibly TRBD2 on 5 matching bases. The V and J ends lost 5 bases and 1 base respectively, with 12 bases between them. CDR3 length equals 14 residues. Germline values: CDR1 SGHAT, CDR2 FQNNGV. DNA for the CDR3: TGTGCCAGCAGCAAGAGGGCAGATTCCTACGAGCAGTACGTC. Encoded protein: CASSKRADSYEQYV.

This chain links TRBV2 with TRBJ1-2, with a tentative D call TRBD1 (6 bases). This CDR3 contains 15 residues. Trimming cost V 1 base and J 4 bases, with 13 bases left between them. Germline CDR1 and CDR2: SNHLY and FYNNEI. The CDR3 protein is CASSEGAGAGYGYTF. Written as DNA, the CDR3 is TGTGCCAGCAGTGAAGGTGCAGGGGCCGGCTATGGCTACACCTTC.

This chain uses TRBV5-1 with TRBJ2-2; 8 bases align to TRBD1. V gave up 4 bases and J gave up 2 bases; unmatched junction bases: 4. The CDR3 totals 15 residues. Germline V gives CDR1 SGHRS, CDR2 YFSETQ. The CDR3 reads CASSRTGLNTGELFF. The CDR3, as DNA: TGCGCCAGCAGCCGGACAGGGCTTAACACCGGGGAGCTGTTTTTT.

The chain recombines TRBV28 with TRBJ1-1; 8 nucleotides match TRBD1. CDR1 is MDHEN and CDR2 is SYDVKM in the germline V gene. The CDR3 is 14 amino acids. The V segment lost 5 bases and the J segment 4 bases; nucleotides outside the gene matches: 6. For the CDR3, the DNA is TGTGCCAGCAGTGTGACAGGGGTACTCACTGAAGCTTTCTTT. Protein: CASSVTGVLTEAFF.

This chain connects TRBV6-2 or TRBV6-3 to TRBJ2-1; 10 positions agree with TRBD1. CDR1 is MNHEY and CDR2 is SVGEGT in the germline V gene. CDR3 length: 14 amino acids. V dropped 2 bases and J dropped 6; count of bases not matched to a gene: 1. The CDR3 here is CASSYGTGVNEQFF. The CDR3 nucleotides are TGTGCCAGCAGTTACGGGACAGGGGTCAATGAGCAGTTCTTC.

This chain joins TRBV18 and TRBJ1-6; possible D gene TRBD1, 5 bases. The V end was cut by 6 bases, the J end by 7 bases, with 16 bases between. Looked up from germline, CDR1 is KGHSH and CDR2 is LQKENI. The length of the CDR3 is 15 residues. CDR3: CASSLDRASNSPLHF. The CDR3 coding sequence is TGTGCCAGCTCCTTAGACAGAGCTTCCAATTCACCCCTCCACTTT.

This chain uses TRBV3-1 (or the pseudogene TRBV3-2) with TRBJ1-2; TRBD1 might be the D (5 bases). The germline V gene has CDR1 LGHDT and CDR2 YNNKEL (reference sequence). V gave up 4 bases and J gave up 0 bases, with 12 bases separating them. The CDR3 consists of 15 residues. CDR3 DNA: TGTGCCAGCAGCCTCGACAGTCTCTCTAACTATGGCTACACCTTC. It translates to CASSLDSLSNYGYTF.

This clone was recorded a few times. The rearrangement uses TRBV5-1 and TRBJ2-1; D is unresolved. Germline V gene lookup returns CDR1 SGHRS and CDR2 YFSETQ. The CDR3 loop spans 14 amino acids. V was trimmed by 4 bases and J by 9 bases, leaving 17 bases between them. CDR3 in DNA: TGCGCCAGCAGCCCTCAGGTCCTCGGCACTGAGCAGTTCTTC. This codes for CASSPQVLGTEQFF.

The rearrangement links TRBV9 to TRBJ2-3; perhaps TRBD1 as D (6 bases). V was cut by 0 bases and J by 2 bases, with 13 bases left in between. CDR1 and CDR2 (germline): SGDLS, YYNGEE. The CDR3 contains 16 residues. The CDR3 loop reads CASSVGGTTITDTQYF. The CDR3, as DNA: TGTGCCAGCAGCGTAGGAGGGACAACGATCACAGATACGCAGTATTTT.

The chain combines TRBV6-5 with TRBJ1-1; a possible D gene is TRBD1 (6 bases). CDR1 is MNHEY and CDR2 is SVGAGI in the germline V gene. This CDR3 contains 13 residues. V was cut by 9 bases and J by 5 bases, with 16 bases left in between. The CDR3 DNA reads TGTGCCAGTGGGACAAACCAAGGAACTGAAGCTTTCTTT. This sequence encodes CASGTNQGTEAFF.

This rearrangement joins TRBV28 to TRBJ2-2, with TRBD2 matching 9 bases. Trimming cost V 2 bases and J 5 bases; bases outside gene matches: 3. CDR1 is MDHEN, CDR2 SYDVKM, per germline. The CDR3 length is 15 residues. The CDR3 sequence is CASSLAGGRTGELFF. The DNA of the CDR3 is TGTGCCAGCAGTTTAGCGGGGGGGAGAACCGGGGAGCTGTTTTTT. The full variable domain, its missing parts supplied by reference TRBV28 and TRBJ2-2, is DVKVTQSSRYLVKRTGEKVFLECVQDMDHENMFWYRQDPGLGLRLIYFSYDVKMKEKGDIPEGYSVSREKKERFSLILESASTNQTSMYLCASSLAGGRTGELFFGEGSRLTVL.

J is TRBJ1-5 and V is TRBV19, with 10 bases matching TRBD1. The V gene's germline CDR1 is LNHDA and CDR2 SQIVND (reference sequence). This CDR3 is 17 amino acids long. Trimming took 10 bases from V and 7 from J; bases not matched to a gene: 19. The CDR3 is CATNSFPGTGERQPQHF. The DNA for the CDR3 is TGTGCCACCAATTCTTTCCCCGGGACAGGGGAACGACAGCCCCAGCATTTT.

Remarks on this clone: The same CDR3 also results from other DNA sequences found in this sample. V gene TRBV28 combines with J gene TRBJ1-2; possible D gene TRBD1, 5 bases. The CDR3 totals 14 residues. Trimming removed 1 base from V and 6 bases from J, with 12 bases in between. Per germline, CDR1 MDHEN and CDR2 SYDVKM. In DNA, the CDR3 is TGTGCCAGCAGTTTATCAGGGCGCGGTGATGGCTACACCTTC. Translating gives CASSLSGRGDGYTF.